This T cell receptor beta chain emerged from a study of shared clonotypes between healthy human individuals. Using immunoSEQ multiplex PCR, the repertoire was profiled, and TCRdb retains in-frame clones only, with some absent. The sample lists around 200,000 clones; roughly 70% were seen once. The V segment lost 4 bases and the J segment 3 bases; nucleotides outside the gene matches: 7. CDR3 size: 15 residues. Germline V lookup: CDR1 SGHNT, CDR2 YYREEE (reference sequence). General study findings and limits: It was the non-shared clonotypes that had lower generation probabilities than clonotypes shared by all four donors.

The investigators split CD4+ cells into a CD45RA+ naive subset and a CD45RA-negative memory subset. This clone was picked up one time. What it recognizes is unknown. The chain couples TRBV5-4 to TRBJ2-5, with 9 nucleotides matching TRBD2. The TCR originated in a man under 40 in good health. Sequencing used memory CD4+ T cells sorted from blood. The subset here: CD45RA-negative fraction. The CDR3 bases are TGTGCCAGCAGCCTAAGAGCTAGCGGGGAAGAGACCCAGTACTTC. Its translation: CASSLRASGEETQYF.